These 32 T cell receptor beta chains share one sample of origin, sequenced in a study of T-cell reconstitution after alpha-beta-depleted transplantation in children. Molecular barcoding with unique molecular identifiers was used for the TCRbeta library. MiXCR, run by TCRdb on the PCR reads, gives a single entry per CDR3 protein. The profile shows 130,000 or so distinct CDR3 sequences, about a tenth of them singletons. This specimen was PBMCs, mostly from graft donor cells, taken 180 days after TCRalphabeta/CD19-depleted stem cell transplant. The receptors were gathered from a girl under three years old who had a stem cell transplant for combined immunodeficiency, so the T cells may come from the graft donor.

This clonotype was observed many times. In nucleotides, the CDR3 is TGCGCCAGCAGCCCAGGGACAGGACCGAACACTGAAGCTTTCTTT. This codes for CASSPGTGPNTEAFF. V and J are TRBV5-1 and TRBJ1-1, with 8 bases identical to TRBD1. V was pared by 4 bases and J by 1 base, with 6 bases of the junction left unmatched. Germline CDR1 and CDR2: SGHRS and YFSETQ. The CDR3 runs to 15 residues.

The V and J genes are TRBV7-2 and TRBJ2-7; no firm D call. This CDR3 has 15 amino acids. CDR1 and CDR2 from the germline V gene are SGHTA and FQGNSA. The germline V and J ends were trimmed by 3 bases and 2 bases, with 14 bases remaining between them. CDR3 coding DNA: TGTGCCAGCAGCTTTAGAGGCGGTTATGCCTACGAGCAGTACTTC. As protein: CASSFRGGYAYEQYF. Together with reference TRBV7-2 and TRBJ2-7, the CDR3 gives the full variable domain: GAGVSQSPSNKVTEKGKDVELRCDPISGHTALYWYRQSLGQGLEFLIYFQGNSAPDKSGLPSDRFSAERTGGSVSTLTIQRTQQEDSAVYLCASSFRGGYAYEQYFGPGTRLTVT.

The table lists this clonotype with a few counts. This sequence joins TRBV12-3 or TRBV12-4 and TRBJ1-1; tentative D call: TRBD1 (6 bases). The CDR3 runs to 14 residues. The V and J ends lost 10 bases and 9 bases respectively, with 24 bases between them. In nucleotides, the CDR3 is TGTGCCATCCAAGGCCCGCAGTCTGGGGGCCAAGCTTTCTTT. Translated, it gives CAIQGPQSGGQAFF.

The CDR3 DNA reads as TGCGCCAGCAGCCAGGACCCGCGAAGGAGCACAGATACGCAGTATTTT. This translates into CASSQDPRRSTDTQYF. The chain uses TRBV5-1 and TRBJ2-3; no reliable D call. Germline V gives CDR1 SGHRS, CDR2 YFSETQ. The ends were cut back, 4 bases at V and 0 bases at J, with 15 bases in the middle. The CDR3 sequence is 16 residues long.

The sample holds a few counts of this clonotype. The rearrangement joins TRBV5-1 to TRBJ2-5; 8 positions match TRBD1. This CDR3 has 14 amino acids. Germline loops: CDR1 SGHRS, CDR2 YFSETQ. With V trimmed by 0 bases and J by 3 bases, 1 base remained unmatched. For the CDR3, the DNA is TGCGCCAGCAGCTTGGAACAGGGGGAAGAGACCCAGTACTTC. It translates to CASSLEQGEETQYF.

This clonotype was counted at least ten times. The chain has TRBV29-1 and TRBJ2-7; 9 nucleotides align to TRBD1. V lost 4 bases to trimming and J lost 4 bases; unmatched junction nucleotides: 5. CDR1 is SQVTM and CDR2 is ANQGSEA in the germline V gene. This CDR3 is 13 amino acids long. CDR3 bases: TGCAGCGTTGCTGGTGGGACAGGGTACGAGCAGTACTTC. Amino acid sequence: CSVAGGTGYEQYF.

This clonotype has a handful of counts. V gene TRBV20-1 combines with J gene TRBJ1-6; TRBD1 matches at 9 bases. Germline V gene lookup returns CDR1 DFQATT and CDR2 SNEGSKA (reference sequence). The trim removed 0 bases at V and 8 bases at J, leaving 2 bases unmatched. The CDR3 loop spans 14 amino acids. The CDR3: CSAREGQGYSPLHF. The CDR3 coding sequence is TGCAGTGCTAGAGAGGGACAGGGATATTCACCCCTCCACTTT.

This clonotype showed up many times. The chain uses TRBV3-1 and TRBJ2-1; a possible D gene is TRBD1 (6 bases). Germline CDR1 and CDR2: LGHDT and YNNKEL (reference sequence). Trimming left V 4 bases short and J 8 bases short, with 12 bases between. The CDR3 sequence is 13 residues long. The CDR3 here is CASSLWTVDEQFF. CDR3 DNA: TGTGCCAGCAGCCTATGGACAGTAGATGAGCAGTTCTTC.

This clonotype was detected only once. This chain joins TRBV7-9 and TRBJ2-3; D may be TRBD1 (5 bases). V lost 3 bases and J 6 bases, leaving 13 bases between the germline ends. Germline CDR1 and CDR2: SEHNR and FQNEAQ (reference sequence). This CDR3 region has 14 residues. DNA for the CDR3: TGTGCCAGCAGCTTGGGGCCTCGGTCCGATACGCAGTATTTT. This encodes CASSLGPRSDTQYF.

This clonotype has more than one count but fewer than ten. CDR3 in DNA: TGTGCCAGCAGCTTAGACAATCAGCCCCAGCATTTT. Its protein product is CASSLDNQPQHF. J is TRBJ1-5 and V is TRBV7-9; unclear D gene. V gave up 1 base and J gave up 3 bases, with 1 base separating them. CDR1 and CDR2 (germline): SEHNR, FQNEAQ (reference sequence). The CDR3 consists of 12 residues.

This clonotype was detected a few times. This chain links TRBV21-1 with TRBJ2-7. TRBV21-1 constitutes a pseudogene. The CDR3 consists of 14 residues. CDR3 coding DNA: TGTGCCAGCAGCAAAGAAGACTGGGCCTACGAGCAGTACTTC. This encodes CASSKEDWAYEQYF.

This chain links TRBV19 with TRBJ1-5; D may be TRBD1 (6 bases). This CDR3 region has 13 residues. V lost 8 bases and J 2 bases, leaving 10 bases between the germline ends. Germline CDR1 reads LNHDA; CDR2 reads SQIVND (reference sequence). CDR3 region: CASGRGGNQPQHF. The CDR3 DNA is TGTGCCAGTGGCAGGGGAGGCAATCAGCCCCAGCATTTT.

V usage is TRBV7-2 and J usage is TRBJ1-6, with D perhaps matching TRBD1 (5 bases). Deletions cut 10 bases from V and 7 bases from J, with 14 bases between. The CDR3 contains 13 residues. Germline V gives CDR1 SGHTA, CDR2 FQGNSA. CDR3 nucleotide sequence: TGTGCCACCAACAACAGGCGGAATTCACCCCTCCACTTT. This codes for CATNNRRNSPLHF.

The CDR3 DNA follows: TGTGCCACCAGTGATCCCCAGACAGGGGGCTCGGAGACCCAGTACTTC. Its translation is CATSDPQTGGSETQYF. The chain recombines TRBV24-1 with TRBJ2-5, with 10 bases fitting TRBD1. CDR3 length: 16 residues. V lost 3 bases to trimming and J lost 5 bases; unmatched junction nucleotides: 8. The germline gives CDR1 KGHDR, CDR2 SFDVKD.

This clonotype showed up just a few times. The V call is TRBV28, the J call TRBJ1-1, with 9 bases fitting TRBD1. The CDR3 sequence is 15 residues long. After removal of 6 bases from V and 4 bases from J, the junction contained 9 bases not matched to a gene. In germline, CDR1 is MDHEN, CDR2 SYDVKM. The CDR3 sequence is CASSWGTGRTTEAFF. CDR3 sequence (DNA): TGTGCCAGCAGCTGGGGGACAGGGAGAACCACTGAAGCTTTCTTT.

This clonotype was seen at least ten times. V gene TRBV27 combines with J gene TRBJ1-1, with D tentatively TRBD1 (5 bases). Germline loops: CDR1 MNHEY, CDR2 SMNVEV (reference sequence). CDR3 length: 14 amino acids. V was clipped by 8 bases and J by 0 bases, with 13 bases between them. The CDR3 bases are TGTGCCAGCCGCTCGGGACCTATGAACACTGAAGCTTTCTTT. Its translation: CASRSGPMNTEAFF.

This chain joins TRBV6-2 or TRBV6-3 and TRBJ2-3, with 8 bases aligning to TRBD1. Trimming cost V 10 bases and J 2 bases; bases outside gene matches: 14. Germline V gene lookup returns CDR1 MNHEY and CDR2 SVGEGT. This CDR3 contains 16 residues. The CDR3 nucleotides read TGTGCCACCCTCCGGCGGACAGGGACTCCCACAGATACGCAGTATTTT. Its translation: CATLRRTGTPTDTQYF.

The J gene is TRBJ2-5, the V gene TRBV5-1, with 12 bases matching TRBD1. The CDR3 sequence is 17 residues long. V lost 0 bases and J lost 7; bases outside the gene matches: 10. Germline V gives CDR1 SGHRS, CDR2 YFSETQ. CDR3 coding DNA: TGCGCCAGCAGCTTGGGGGTCGGGACAGGGGGCCACGGGACCCAGTACTTC. It codes for CASSLGVGTGGHGTQYF.

The CDR3 DNA sequence: TGTGCCAGCAGCTTAGAACCTCACTCCTACAATGAGCAGTTCTTC. Its translation is CASSLEPHSYNEQFF. This chain connects TRBV7-2 to TRBJ2-1; D is unclear. CDR1 is SGHTA and CDR2 is FQGNSA in the germline V gene. Deletions cut 1 base from V and 0 bases from J, with 7 bases between. The CDR3 is 15 residues long.

This clonotype was recorded a few times. The rearrangement links TRBV5-6 to TRBJ2-7, with D unclear. The germline gives CDR1 SGHDT, CDR2 YYEEEE. V was cut by 2 bases and J by 6 bases, with 12 bases left in between. The CDR3 is 13 amino acids. The CDR3 sequence: CASSFPPGSEQYF. CDR3 bases: TGTGCCAGCAGCTTTCCCCCAGGCTCCGAGCAGTACTTC.

This chain uses TRBV20-1 with TRBJ2-7; 7 bases are shared with TRBD2. CDR3 length equals 16 residues. V shed 1 base, J shed 0 bases, and the junction held 9 bases outside the gene matches. CDR1 DFQATT and CDR2 SNEGSKA come from the germline V gene (reference sequence). CDR3 nucleotide sequence: TGCAGTGCTAGAGTGCCGACTAGCAAGACCTCCTACGAGCAGTACTTC. Translation gives CSARVPTSKTSYEQYF.

The chain recombines TRBV7-3 with TRBJ2-1, with a weak D call TRBD2 (5 bases). The CDR3 sequence is 14 residues long. Deletions cut 5 bases from V and 3 bases from J, with 11 bases between. The germline V gene has CDR1 SGHTA and CDR2 FQGTGA. The CDR3 DNA follows: TGTGCCAGCAGCCCTCACCGGGACTACAATGAGCAGTTCTTC. Its protein product is CASSPHRDYNEQFF.

This clonotype was recorded a few times. The rearrangement uses TRBV29-1 and TRBJ1-1; 7 positions match TRBD1. Trimming cost V 5 bases and J 4 bases; bases outside gene matches: 7. Germline values: CDR1 SQVTM, CDR2 ANQGSEA. The CDR3 length is 13 residues. The CDR3 loop reads CSVRPGGLTEAFF. In DNA form, the CDR3 reads TGCAGCGTTCGGCCAGGGGGTCTCACTGAAGCTTTCTTT. Filled out from reference TRBV29-1 and TRBJ1-1, the complete variable domain reads SAVISQKPSRDICQRGTSLTIQCQVDSQVTMMFWYRQQPGQSLTLIATANQGSEATYESGFVIDKFPISRPNLTFSTLTVSNMSPEDSSIYLCSVRPGGLTEAFFGQGTRLTVV.

This chain connects TRBV7-8 to TRBJ1-2, with 9 bases matching TRBD1. The CDR3 loop spans 14 amino acids. The junction had 5 bases not matched to a gene; V was cut back by 6 bases and J by 3 bases. In germline, CDR1 is SGHVS, CDR2 FQNEAQ. The CDR3 region has the DNA TGTGCCAGCAGGCTCACAGGGGGCGACTATGGCTACACCTTC. As protein: CASRLTGGDYGYTF.

On this clonotype: One junction end disagrees with the germline gene, perhaps due to a read error. The chain joins TRBV3-1 to TRBJ2-7, with D uncertain. Germline CDR1 reads LGHDT; CDR2 reads YNNKEL (reference sequence). This CDR3 region has 11 residues. Written as DNA, the CDR3 is TGTGCCAGCAGCCAAGATCGTGAACCAACCTTC. Translating gives CASSQDREPTF.

In its sample, this clonotype was seen many times. The chain joins TRBV25-1 to TRBJ2-5, with TRBD1 matching 8 bases. Germline CDR1 reads MGHDK; CDR2 reads SYGVNS. J lost 5 bases, V lost 3 bases, and 8 bases had no gene match. This CDR3 is 15 amino acids long. CDR3 region: CASSDRRGRRETQYF. Here the CDR3 DNA reads TGTGCCAGCAGTGACCGCAGGGGGCGTAGGGAGACCCAGTACTTC. Complete variable domain (other parts from reference TRBV25-1 and TRBJ2-5): EADIYQTPRYLVIGTGKKITLECSQTMGHDKMYWYQQDPGMELHLIHYSYGVNSTEKGDLSSESTVSRIRTEHFPLTLESARPSHTSQYLCASSDRRGRRETQYFGPGTRLLVL.

This chain joins TRBV9 and TRBJ2-3, with TRBD2 as a possible D gene (6 bases). Germline V gives CDR1 SGDLS, CDR2 YYNGEE. Trimming stripped 1 base from V and 6 bases from J, with 12 bases between. The CDR3 is made up of 14 amino acids. CDR3 loop: CASSVNGGPDTQYF. The CDR3 nucleotides are TGTGCCAGCAGCGTAAACGGGGGTCCCGATACGCAGTATTTT.

This clonotype has at least ten counts. The V call is TRBV18, the J call TRBJ2-3; no clear D gene. V was shortened by 2 bases and J by 5 bases, with 20 bases between the two germline ends. The CDR3 loop spans 17 amino acids. Germline V gives CDR1 KGHSH, CDR2 LQKENI. The CDR3 bases are TGTGCCAGCTCACCAGCCCCCGGGCCAGGACGTTTAGATACGCAGTATTTT. This gives the protein CASSPAPGPGRLDTQYF.

The rearrangement links TRBV27 to TRBJ2-7, with D unresolved. V was trimmed by 5 bases and J by 7 bases, leaving 21 bases between them. CDR3 length equals 15 residues. Per the germline V gene, CDR1 is MNHEY and CDR2 is SMNVEV (reference sequence). CDR3: CASSPRWDGLGEQYF. Here the CDR3 DNA reads TGTGCCAGCAGTCCCCGATGGGATGGGCTTGGGGAGCAGTACTTC.

This clonotype was counted a few times. The chain links TRBV30 to TRBJ2-1; D not certain. CDR3 size: 14 residues. Trimming removed 2 bases at V and 0 bases at J, with 8 bases between. Looked up from germline, CDR1 is GTSNPN and CDR2 is SVGIG (reference sequence). This chain's CDR3 is CAWSTLNSYNEQFF. The CDR3 nucleotides read TGTGCCTGGAGTACATTGAACTCCTACAATGAGCAGTTCTTC.

CDR3 DNA: TGTGCCAGCAGCTCCTCCGGGACAGGATACAATGAGCAGTTCTTC. Protein: CASSSSGTGYNEQFF. The chain carries TRBV7-2 and TRBJ2-1, with 8 bases aligning to TRBD1. Germline values: CDR1 SGHTA, CDR2 FQGNSA. The CDR3 is 15 amino acids. J gave up 4 bases and V 4 bases, and 6 bases lay outside the gene matches.

In this sample, this clonotype turned up a few times. CDR3 bases: TGTGCCAGCAGCCAACGGACGAGTACCGGGGAGCTGTTTTTT. It specifies CASSQRTSTGELFF. The rearrangement links TRBV7-8 to TRBJ2-2; D not resolved. The ends were cut back, 5 bases at V and 5 bases at J, with 12 bases in the middle. This CDR3 has 14 amino acids. CDR1 and CDR2 from the germline V gene are SGHVS and FQNEAQ.